This is a list of T cell receptor beta chains from one sample in a study of T cells in Graves' hyperthyroidism and ophthalmopathy. TCRdb independently ran MiXCR on the multiplex PCR reads; one entry per CDR3 protein. The table lists almost 600,000 distinct CDR3 sequences, more than 11% of them singletons, with almost 6% in the top ten. Sample: blood. The receptor set was obtained from a woman aged 25 to 39 with Graves' hyperthyroidism that later progressed to Graves' ophthalmopathy. Both conserved end residues are part of each CDR3. The D gene is left open where the match is weak. A clone size is listed for some rows: how often the clone was seen (once, few, many), or a class if it is expanded.

j_gene: TRBJ1-2
v_gene: TRBV4-1
d_gene: -
abundance: many
CDR3aa: CASSQDDGVIDGGSGGYTF
CDR3nt: TGCGCCAGCAGCCAAGATGATGGGGTGATCGACGGGGGAAGTGGTGGCTACACCTTC

j_gene: TRBJ2-3
v_gene: TRBV19
d_gene: -
abundance: many
CDR3aa: CASSWGITDTQYF
CDR3nt: TGTGCCAGTAGTTGGGGGATCACAGATACGCAGTATTTT

j_gene: TRBJ2-1
v_gene: TRBV4-2
d_gene: TRBD2
abundance: -
CDR3aa: CASSQRYGLAGVEQFF
CDR3nt: TGTGCCAGCAGCCAAAGGTATGGGCTAGCGGGAGTTGAGCAGTTCTTC

j_gene: TRBJ1-4
v_gene: TRBV19
d_gene: TRBD1
abundance: -
CDR3aa: CASSGQGASSWNEKLFF
CDR3nt: TGTGCCAGTAGCGGACAGGGAGCCTCCTCCTGGAATGAAAAACTGTTTTTT

j_gene: TRBJ1-2
v_gene: TRBV27
d_gene: -
abundance: many
CDR3aa: CASNKEGSGPGGYGYTF
CDR3nt: TGTGCCAGCAATAAGGAGGGCAGTGGACCAGGTGGCTATGGCTACACCTTC

j_gene: TRBJ2-5
v_gene: TRBV7-6
d_gene: TRBD2
abundance: many
CDR3aa: CASSFLGLAGQETQYF
CDR3nt: TGTGCCAGCAGCTTTTTAGGACTAGCGGGACAAGAGACCCAGTACTTC

j_gene: TRBJ1-2
v_gene: TRBV2
d_gene: TRBD1
abundance: many
CDR3aa: CASRPTGSGYTF
CDR3nt: TGTGCCAGCAGGCCGACAGGGAGTGGCTACACCTTC

j_gene: TRBJ2-1
v_gene: TRBV6-2/TRBV6-3
d_gene: TRBD2
abundance: -
CDR3aa: CASRTLAGVYNEQFF
CDR3nt: TGTGCCAGCAGAACCCTAGCGGGGGTCTACAATGAGCAGTTCTTC

j_gene: TRBJ2-1
v_gene: TRBV20-1
d_gene: TRBD2
abundance: many
CDR3aa: CSASPQAGNNNEQFF
CDR3nt: TGCAGTGCTAGTCCTCAAGCGGGAAATAACAATGAGCAGTTCTTC

j_gene: TRBJ2-1
v_gene: TRBV12-3/TRBV12-4
d_gene: TRBD1
abundance: many
CDR3aa: CASSFLQGAYNEQFF
CDR3nt: TGTGCCAGCAGTTTTCTACAGGGGGCGTACAATGAGCAGTTCTTC

j_gene: TRBJ2-1
v_gene: TRBV6-2/TRBV6-3
d_gene: -
abundance: many
CDR3aa: CASILDGHNEQFF
CDR3nt: TGTGCCAGCATTCTGGACGGGCACAATGAGCAGTTCTTC

j_gene: TRBJ2-1
v_gene: TRBV19
d_gene: TRBD2
abundance: -
CDR3aa: CASSIEGTSGPFF
CDR3nt: TGTGCCAGTAGTATAGAGGGGACTAGTGGTCCATTCTTC

j_gene: TRBJ2-1
v_gene: TRBV24-1
d_gene: TRBD2
abundance: many
CDR3aa: CATSRASGSRNEQFF
CDR3nt: TGTGCCACCAGCCGGGCTAGCGGGAGTCGCAATGAGCAGTTCTTC

j_gene: TRBJ2-7
v_gene: TRBV19
d_gene: TRBD2
abundance: few
CDR3aa: CASSSSAGGAYEQYF
CDR3nt: TGTGCCAGTAGTTCATCAGCGGGAGGGGCCTACGAGCAGTACTTC

j_gene: TRBJ2-7
v_gene: TRBV29-1
d_gene: -
abundance: many
CDR3aa: CSVESEGGSSYEQYF
CDR3nt: TGCAGCGTTGAATCGGAGGGGGGAAGCTCCTACGAGCAGTACTTC

j_gene: TRBJ2-4
v_gene: TRBV28
d_gene: TRBD1
abundance: many
CDR3aa: CASSFGTGGNIQYF
CDR3nt: TGTGCCAGCAGTTTTGGAACAGGGGGCAACATTCAGTACTTC

j_gene: TRBJ2-7
v_gene: TRBV4-3
d_gene: -
abundance: many
CDR3aa: CASSQGTSGYEQYF
CDR3nt: TGCGCCAGCAGCCAAGGCACATCGGGCTACGAGCAGTACTTC

j_gene: TRBJ1-4
v_gene: TRBV12-3/TRBV12-4
d_gene: -
abundance: many
CDR3aa: CASSFATNEKLFF
CDR3nt: TGTGCCAGCAGTTTCGCAACTAATGAAAAACTGTTTTTT

j_gene: TRBJ1-2
v_gene: TRBV2
d_gene: TRBD1
abundance: many
CDR3aa: CASSDPRTGRDYGYTF
CDR3nt: TGTGCCAGCAGTGATCCTCGGACAGGGAGAGACTATGGCTACACCTTC

j_gene: TRBJ1-6
v_gene: TRBV11-3
d_gene: -
abundance: many
CDR3aa: CASSLLGTSNSPLHF
CDR3nt: TGTGCCAGCAGCTTATTGGGGACAAGTAATTCACCCCTCCACTTT

j_gene: TRBJ2-4
v_gene: TRBV4-2
d_gene: -
abundance: -
CDR3aa: CASSQELAGAKNIQYF
CDR3nt: TGTGCCAGCAGCCAAGAACTGGCCGGAGCGAAAAACATTCAGTACTTC

j_gene: TRBJ2-7
v_gene: TRBV3-1
d_gene: -
abundance: -
CDR3aa: CASSLRGYYYEQYF
CDR3nt: TGTGCCAGCAGCCTTCGGGGATACTACTACGAGCAGTACTTC

j_gene: TRBJ1-1
v_gene: TRBV5-1
d_gene: TRBD1
abundance: many
CDR3aa: CASSLPGQVMNTEAFF
CDR3nt: TGCGCCAGCAGCTTGCCCGGACAGGTGATGAACACTGAAGCTTTCTTT

j_gene: TRBJ1-6
v_gene: TRBV20-1
d_gene: TRBD1
abundance: few
CDR3aa: CSARDPGQGAYNSPLHF
CDR3nt: TGCAGTGCTAGAGATCCCGGACAGGGAGCCTATAATTCACCCCTCCACTTT